This entry features one TCR beta chain sequence. This record comes from a study of blood T cell repertoires in COVID-19. Study details: From T cells, B-cell-depleted T cells, or PBMCs came the material, which was cDNA or gDNA.

Germline CDR1 is LGHDT and CDR2 is YNNKEL (reference sequence). This CDR3 has 15 amino acids. Trimming stripped 1 base from V and 5 bases from J, with 11 bases between. As handled by the study authors: Amplified reference gene primers provided the basis for estimating nucleated cell counts. Repertoires were generated with immunoSEQ multiplex PCR, while TCRdb's copy carries only in-frame clones and drops some. The V and J calls and clone size come from that table; D and trimming were worked out from the DNA. This table holds around 350,000 clones, around 86% found once. The chain is built from TRBV3-1 (or the pseudogene TRBV3-2) and TRBJ1-4; D may be TRBD1 (5 bases). The sequence came from a human donor in a cohort sampled during active COVID-19. Sequencing was performed on peripheral blood. The CDR3 DNA follows: TGTGCCAGCAGCCAAGCTCGTGGGGCGAATGAAAAACTGTTTTTT. It is translated as CASSQARGANEKLFF.